This T cell receptor (beta chain) was documented in a study of CD8+CD57+ T cells in acquired aplastic anemia. Study information: Recorded DNA amounts for sorted CD4+ and CD8+ cells had an average of approximately 3 ug. Study conclusions and caveats: Overlapping CD8+ CDR3 repertoires of patients and controls contained around 31 shared sequences. A significant difference in CD8+ Simpson's diversity between patients and controls was not found.

CD8+CD57+ cell expansion had been shown by flow cytometry in patients chosen for sequencing. The study profiled TCR beta VDJ and CDR3 using genomic DNA as template. TCRdb ran MiXCR on the reads and lists one entry per CDR3 protein. The data hold around 430,000 distinct CDR3 sequences, with roughly a third observed a single time. For this clonotype: Its specificity is not known.

Input material: sorted CD4+, CD8+, or CD8+CD57+ T cells (not recorded which) from PBMCs. The origin of this receptor is a human donor with aplastic anemia.

The DNA of the CDR3 is TGTGCCAGTAGTGGGACAGGGGAGACCCAGTACTTC. Amino acids: CASSGTGETQYF. The chain recombines TRBV19 with TRBJ2-5, with 9 bases lining up with TRBD1. V lost 5 bases and J lost 5; bases outside the gene matches: 0. CDR1 is LNHDA and CDR2 is SQIVND in the germline V gene (reference sequence). The CDR3 runs 12 residues.